A single sample gave rise to the 22 T cell receptor beta chains below, sequenced in a study of blood T cell repertoires in COVID-19. Libraries were prepared by immunoSEQ multiplex PCR; TCRdb keeps only in-frame clonotypes and omits some of them. The sample yields roughly 35,000 clones, 78% seen once. What was sequenced was peripheral blood. The receptor source for this set is a woman aged 55-75 years with acute or convalescent COVID-19.

This chain uses TRBV7-9 with TRBJ2-1; 8 bases map to TRBD2. Germline lookup yields CDR1 SEHNR and CDR2 FQNEAQ (reference sequence). The CDR3 loop spans 13 amino acids. After removal of 5 bases from V and 9 bases from J, the junction contained 6 bases not matched to a gene. The chain's CDR3 is CASSMGLVGEQFF. The CDR3 DNA follows: TGTGCCAGCAGCATGGGACTAGTTGGTGAGCAGTTCTTC. Filled out from reference TRBV7-9 and TRBJ2-1, the complete variable domain reads DTGVSQNPRHKITKRGQNVTFRCDPISEHNRLYWYRQTLGQGPEFLTYFQNEAQLEKSRLLSDRFSAERPKGSFSTLEIQRTEQGDSAMYLCASSMGLVGEQFFGPGTRLTVL.

The gene calls are TRBV5-5 and TRBJ1-3; 7 bases are a match to TRBD1. Germline CDR1 SGHKS, CDR2 YYEKEE (reference sequence). There are 14 residues in the CDR3. J gave up 2 bases and V 4 bases, and 3 bases lay outside the gene matches. Written as DNA, the CDR3 is TGTGCCAGCAGCCCGACAGGGACTGGAAACACCATATATTTT. Its translation: CASSPTGTGNTIYF.

The V and J genes are TRBV7-2 and TRBJ1-2; D is perhaps TRBD1 (6 bases). V was clipped by 1 base and J by 2 bases, with 11 bases between them. Germline lookup yields CDR1 SGHTA and CDR2 FQGNSA. The CDR3 runs to 15 residues. The CDR3 region has the DNA TGTGCCAGCAGCTTAGTTGAGGGGGGGAACTATGGCTACACCTTC. Its translation: CASSLVEGGNYGYTF.

V usage is TRBV5-5 and J usage is TRBJ2-1; 11 bases are a match to TRBD2. This CDR3 spans 18 amino acids. Germline lookup yields CDR1 SGHKS and CDR2 YYEKEE (reference sequence). V lost 2 bases, J lost 0 bases, and 7 bases stayed unmatched. The CDR3 sequence is CASSFSGGAVSSYNEQFF. CDR3 DNA sequence: TGTGCCAGCAGCTTTAGCGGGGGGGCGGTTAGCTCCTACAATGAGCAGTTCTTC.

This clone appeared once. The rearrangement links TRBV21-1 to TRBJ1-2. TRBV21-1 corresponds to a pseudogene. The CDR3 contains 13 residues. CDR3 in DNA: TGTGCCAGCGGGGAGCCAGTTAACTATGGCTACACCTTC. This sequence encodes CASGEPVNYGYTF.

The chain recombines TRBV5-1 with TRBJ1-2, with D possibly matching TRBD1 (6 bases). The CDR3 extends over 13 amino acids. Germline assignment: CDR1 SGHRS and CDR2 YFSETQ. V was pared by 4 bases and J by 2 bases, with 9 bases between. The CDR3 DNA follows: TGCGCCAGCAGCCGGGACACCAACTATGGCTACACCTTC. Amino acid sequence: CASSRDTNYGYTF. The whole variable domain, filled in from reference TRBV5-1 and TRBJ1-2, reads KAGVTQTPRYLIKTRGQQVTLSCSPISGHRSVSWYQQTPGQGLQFLFEYFSETQRNKGNFPGRFSGRQFSNSRSEMNVSTLELGDSALYLCASSRDTNYGYTFGSGTRLTVV.

V is TRBV5-1 and J is TRBJ2-7; 12 bases are a match to TRBD1. Looked up from germline, CDR1 is SGHRS and CDR2 is YFSETQ. V was pared by 3 bases and J by 4 bases, with 2 bases of the junction left unmatched. This CDR3 has 14 residues. In DNA form, the CDR3 reads TGCGCCAGCAGCTCGGGACAGGGGGCATACGAGCAGTACTTC. It translates to CASSSGQGAYEQYF.

The chain combines TRBV10-3 with TRBJ1-2; D unclear. Germline values: CDR1 ENHRY, CDR2 SYGVKD. The ends were cut back, 6 bases at V and 6 bases at J, with 11 bases in the middle. The CDR3 extends over 12 amino acids. The CDR3 nucleotides are TGTGCCATCAGCGAGAATGAGGATGGCTACACCTTC. Translated, it gives CAISENEDGYTF.

The chain recombines TRBV25-1 with TRBJ2-7; 11 nucleotides agree with TRBD1. Trimming cost V 3 bases and J 8 bases; bases outside gene matches: 9. CDR3 length: 15 amino acids. Germline CDR1 MGHDK, CDR2 SYGVNS. The CDR3: CASSDATRTGGKQYF. The CDR3 DNA is TGTGCCAGCAGTGACGCAACCCGGACAGGGGGCAAGCAGTACTTC.

J is TRBJ1-1 and V is TRBV27; 9 nucleotides agree with TRBD1. V lost 6 bases to trimming and J lost 6 bases; unmatched junction nucleotides: 11. The germline CDR1 and CDR2 sequences are MNHEY and SMNVEV (reference sequence). The CDR3 totals 15 residues. The CDR3 bases are TGTGCCAGCAGCTTTGTACCCGGGACAGGGTCTGAAGCTTTCTTT. Translating it yields CASSFVPGTGSEAFF.

This rearrangement joins TRBV2 to TRBJ2-7; TRBD1 matches at 8 bases. Germline CDR1 and CDR2: SNHLY and FYNNEI. V trimming: 5 bases; J trimming: 3 bases; junction bases outside the gene matches: 9. The CDR3 is 15 residues long. This chain's CDR3 is CASSTPGQVNYEQYF. The CDR3 DNA is TGTGCCAGCAGTACCCCGGGACAGGTGAACTACGAGCAGTACTTC.

The V call is TRBV6-1, the J call TRBJ1-5; the match to TRBD1 covers 10 bases. Germline CDR1 and CDR2: MNHNS and SASEGT. The CDR3 runs 16 residues. V trimming: 4 bases; J trimming: 6 bases; junction bases outside the gene matches: 9. The CDR3 reads CASSGMGQGIIQPQHF. The CDR3 DNA is TGTGCCAGCAGTGGAATGGGACAGGGGATCATTCAGCCCCAGCATTTT.

This sequence joins TRBV6-5 and TRBJ1-1; 10 nucleotides line up with TRBD1. The V gene end was trimmed by 5 bases and the J gene end by 4 bases; junction bases not matched to a gene: 4. The CDR3 loop spans 14 amino acids. The germline V gene encodes CDR1 MNHEY and CDR2 SVGAGI. CDR3 nucleotide sequence: TGTGCCAGCAGTCTTCGGACAGGGGGCACTGAAGCTTTCTTT. This encodes CASSLRTGGTEAFF.

CDR3: CAWNRPLDTEAFF. The CDR3, as DNA: TGTGCCTGGAACAGGCCCCTGGACACTGAAGCTTTCTTT. This rearrangement joins TRBV30 to TRBJ1-1; a possible D gene is TRBD1 (5 bases). The germline CDR1 and CDR2 sequences are GTSNPN and SVGIG (reference sequence). The CDR3 loop spans 13 amino acids. V gave up 4 bases and J gave up 3 bases, with 12 bases separating them.

The rearrangement joins TRBV19 to TRBJ1-5; D perhaps matches TRBD1 (5 bases). V lost 5 bases and J lost 0, with 11 bases in between. Germline values: CDR1 LNHDA, CDR2 SQIVND (reference sequence). The CDR3 sequence is 15 residues long. CDR3 sequence (DNA): TGTGCCAGTAGTTCCCAGACAGATAGCAATCAGCCCCAGCATTTT. Its protein product is CASSSQTDSNQPQHF.

The V call is TRBV19, the J call TRBJ2-5; tentatively, D is TRBD2 (6 bases). V lost 4 bases to trimming and J lost 5 bases, with 17 bases between them. The CDR3 is 15 residues long. Germline V gene sequence: CDR1 LNHDA, CDR2 SQIVND (reference sequence). The CDR3 loop reads CASSTPGAQTETQYF. CDR3 coding DNA: TGTGCCAGTAGTACACCGGGAGCCCAGACCGAGACCCAGTACTTC.

This chain links TRBV5-5 with TRBJ2-1, with 8 bases fitting TRBD1. The J segment lost 2 bases and the V segment lost 0 bases, leaving 4 bases of the junction unmatched. The germline gives CDR1 SGHKS, CDR2 YYEKEE (reference sequence). This CDR3 is 16 amino acids long. The CDR3 nucleotides read TGTGCCAGCAGCTTGGTGGCAGGGGGCGCCTACAATGAGCAGTTCTTC. Protein product: CASSLVAGGAYNEQFF.

This chain uses TRBV28 with TRBJ1-6; possibly TRBD1 for D (6 bases). Germline values: CDR1 MDHEN, CDR2 SYDVKM. The CDR3 runs to 15 residues. With 5 bases removed from V and 10 bases from J, the gap between germline ends came to 18 bases. This CDR3 reads CASSPPQGLGSPLHF. The CDR3 DNA reads as TGTGCCAGCAGTCCGCCACAGGGTTTAGGATCACCCCTCCACTTT.

The rearrangement uses TRBV10-2 and TRBJ2-7; unclear D gene. Germline assignment: CDR1 WSHSY and CDR2 SAAADI. The CDR3 runs 15 residues. V lost 4 bases and J 6 bases, leaving 19 bases between the germline ends. CDR3 region: CASSVQNPPRGEQYF. The DNA of the CDR3 is TGCGCCAGCAGTGTCCAAAACCCCCCAAGAGGCGAGCAGTACTTC.

The chain recombines TRBV2 with TRBJ2-1, with D perhaps TRBD2 (6 bases). This CDR3 contains 15 residues. Germline lookup yields CDR1 SNHLY and CDR2 FYNNEI. V lost 5 bases and J 4 bases, leaving 15 bases between the germline ends. This CDR3 reads CASSSGPGDYNEQFF. The CDR3 DNA reads as TGTGCCAGCAGTTCGGGACCGGGAGATTACAATGAGCAGTTCTTC.

This rearrangement joins TRBV28 to TRBJ2-6; 12 bases are a match to TRBD2. Germline CDR1 MDHEN, CDR2 SYDVKM. After removal of 3 bases from V and 4 bases from J, the junction contained 13 bases not matched to a gene. The CDR3 sequence is 20 residues long. For the CDR3, the DNA is TGTGCCAGCAGTTTGACTAGCGGGGGACCCTCTGTGGCCGGGGCCAACGTCCTGACTTTC. Its translation: CASSLTSGGPSVAGANVLTF.

The rearrangement links TRBV6-5 to TRBJ2-6; unclear D gene. V was clipped by 6 bases and J by 0 bases, with 6 bases between them. The germline V gene encodes CDR1 MNHEY and CDR2 SVGAGI. The CDR3 runs 14 residues. The CDR3 spells CASSPFSGANVLTF. The CDR3 nucleotides read TGTGCCAGCAGCCCATTCTCTGGGGCCAACGTCCTGACTTTC.